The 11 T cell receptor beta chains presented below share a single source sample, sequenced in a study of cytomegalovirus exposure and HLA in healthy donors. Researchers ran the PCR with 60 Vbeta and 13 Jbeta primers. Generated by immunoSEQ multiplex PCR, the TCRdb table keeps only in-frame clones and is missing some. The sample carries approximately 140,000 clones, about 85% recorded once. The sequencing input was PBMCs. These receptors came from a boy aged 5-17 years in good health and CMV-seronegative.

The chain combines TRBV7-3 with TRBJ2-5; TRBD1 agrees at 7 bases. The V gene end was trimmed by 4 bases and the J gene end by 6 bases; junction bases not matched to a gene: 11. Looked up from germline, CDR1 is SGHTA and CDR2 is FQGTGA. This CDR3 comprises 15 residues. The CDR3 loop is CASSSGQVWGKTQYF. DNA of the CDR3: TGTGCCAGCAGCTCCGGACAGGTTTGGGGAAAGACCCAGTACTTC.

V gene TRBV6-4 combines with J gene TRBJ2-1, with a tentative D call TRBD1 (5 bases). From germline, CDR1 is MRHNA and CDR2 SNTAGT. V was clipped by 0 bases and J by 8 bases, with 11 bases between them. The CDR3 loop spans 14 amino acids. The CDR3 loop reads CASSDSFPGHEQFF. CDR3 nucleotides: TGTGCCAGCAGTGACTCTTTTCCAGGGCATGAGCAGTTCTTC.

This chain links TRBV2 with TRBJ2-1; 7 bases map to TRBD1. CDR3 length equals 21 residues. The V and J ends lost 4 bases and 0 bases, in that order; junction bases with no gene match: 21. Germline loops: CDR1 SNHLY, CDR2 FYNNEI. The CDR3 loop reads CASSGPSGGQTPSRSYNEQFF. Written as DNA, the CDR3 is TGTGCCAGCAGTGGACCTAGTGGGGGACAGACCCCATCCCGCTCCTACAATGAGCAGTTCTTC.

CDR3 loop: CASSQDIARAGGNTIYF. CDR3 in DNA: TGTGCCAGCAGCCAAGATATCGCCCGGGCGGGTGGAAACACCATATATTTT. The chain uses TRBV4-2 and TRBJ1-3; D unclear. Germline assignment: CDR1 LGHNA and CDR2 YNFKEQ. Trimming stripped 0 bases from V and 3 bases from J, with 15 bases between. This CDR3 has 17 amino acids.

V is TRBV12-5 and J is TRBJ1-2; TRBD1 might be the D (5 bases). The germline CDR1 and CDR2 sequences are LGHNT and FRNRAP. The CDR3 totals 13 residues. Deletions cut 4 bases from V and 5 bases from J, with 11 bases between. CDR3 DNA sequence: TGTGCTAGTGGTTCACAGGTTTATTATGGCTACACCTTC. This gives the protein CASGSQVYYGYTF. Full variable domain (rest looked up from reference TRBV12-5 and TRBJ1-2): DARVTQTPRHKVTEMGQEVTMRCQPILGHNTVFWYRQTMMQGLELLAYFRNRAPLDDSGMPKDRFSAEMPDATLATLKIQPSEPRDSAVYFCASGSQVYYGYTFGSGTRLTVV.

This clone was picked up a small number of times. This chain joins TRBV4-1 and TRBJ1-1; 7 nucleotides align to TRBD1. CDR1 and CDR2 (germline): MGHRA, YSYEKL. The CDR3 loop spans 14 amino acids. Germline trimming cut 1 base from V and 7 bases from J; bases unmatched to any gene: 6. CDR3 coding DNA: TGCGCCAGCAGCCAAGTTCCCAGGGGGGTTGAAGCTTTCTTT. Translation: CASSQVPRGVEAFF.

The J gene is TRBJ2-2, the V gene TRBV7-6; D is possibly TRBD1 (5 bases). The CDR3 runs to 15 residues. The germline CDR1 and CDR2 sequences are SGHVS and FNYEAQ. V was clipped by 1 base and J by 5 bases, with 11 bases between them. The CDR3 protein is CASSLGGKATGELFF. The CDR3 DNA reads TGTGCCAGCAGCTTAGGGGGCAAGGCGACCGGGGAGCTGTTTTTT.

Here the CDR3 DNA reads TGTGCCAGCAGTTCAACCGGGACTAGCGGGGTTGATACGCAGTATTTT. Its translation: CASSSTGTSGVDTQYF. V is TRBV6-5 and J is TRBJ2-3, with 13 bases matching TRBD2. The germline gives CDR1 MNHEY, CDR2 SVGAGI. There are 16 residues in the CDR3. J gave up 6 bases and V 4 bases, and 7 bases lay outside the gene matches.

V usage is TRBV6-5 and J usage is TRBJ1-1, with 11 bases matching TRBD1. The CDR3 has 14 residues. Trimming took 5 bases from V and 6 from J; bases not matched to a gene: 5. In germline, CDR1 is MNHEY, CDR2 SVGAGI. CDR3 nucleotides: TGTGCCAGCAGTATCGGACAGGGGGCCGCTGAAGCTTTCTTT. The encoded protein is CASSIGQGAAEAFF.

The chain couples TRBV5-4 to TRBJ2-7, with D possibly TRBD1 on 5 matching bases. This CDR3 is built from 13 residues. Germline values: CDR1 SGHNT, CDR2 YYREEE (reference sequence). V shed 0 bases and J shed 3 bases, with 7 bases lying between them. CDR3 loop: CASSLVQGYEQYF. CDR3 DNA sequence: TGTGCCAGCAGCTTGGTCCAGGGCTACGAGCAGTACTTC.

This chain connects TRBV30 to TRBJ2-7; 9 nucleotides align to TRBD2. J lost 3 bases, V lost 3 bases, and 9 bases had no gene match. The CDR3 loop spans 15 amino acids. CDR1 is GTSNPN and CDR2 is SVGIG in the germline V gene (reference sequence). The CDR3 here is CAWRDTGTSIYEQYF. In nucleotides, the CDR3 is TGTGCCTGGAGGGACACCGGGACTAGCATCTACGAGCAGTACTTC.